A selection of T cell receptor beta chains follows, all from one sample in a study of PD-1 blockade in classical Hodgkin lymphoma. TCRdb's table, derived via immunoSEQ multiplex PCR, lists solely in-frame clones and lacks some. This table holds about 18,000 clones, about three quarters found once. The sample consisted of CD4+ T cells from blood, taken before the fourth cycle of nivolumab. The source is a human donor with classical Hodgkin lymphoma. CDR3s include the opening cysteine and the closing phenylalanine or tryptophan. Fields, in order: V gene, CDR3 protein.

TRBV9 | CASSARGNTEAFF
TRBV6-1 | CASKTISPPGVQYF
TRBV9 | CASSPGLAGGLYNEQFF
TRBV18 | CASSPGTGEQYF
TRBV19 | CASSTPGTAKNIQYF
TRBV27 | CASSLDARNEAQYF
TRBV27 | CASSSVRGTKDEQYF
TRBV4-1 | CASSQDPPRGPGIDEQFF
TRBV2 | CASSGQLNTEAFF
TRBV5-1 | CASSWAPTSGSPNEQFF
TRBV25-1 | CASSEWGGRDEQYF
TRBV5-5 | CASSLWMGDSLGEQYF
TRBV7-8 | CASSLSTSGSHYAGELFF
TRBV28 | CASSPPGQARGYTF
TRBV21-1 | CASIQGLSYEQYF
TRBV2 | CASRDRGRETQYF
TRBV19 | CASSIDMDRSYNEQFF
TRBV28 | CATAQGAYGYTF
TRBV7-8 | CASSFPGPPSVEQYF
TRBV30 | CAWSATGGNTIYF
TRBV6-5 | CASSYSTGTYEQYF
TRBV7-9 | CASSLSLTKGTSGYDTQYF
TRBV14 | CASSFGLNTEAFF
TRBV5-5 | CASSLNLAGDNEQFF
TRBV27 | CASSLGRNTEAFF
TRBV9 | CASSVASSGRSTDTQYF
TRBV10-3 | CAISARANEKLFF
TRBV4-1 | CASSQGRASGTIADTQYF
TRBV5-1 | CASSPLGNTGELFF
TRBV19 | CASSSRLAGDTDTQYF
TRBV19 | CASRRGLDNEQFF
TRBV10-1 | CASSELDKETQYF
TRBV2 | CASRDRRQAEQYF